This entry features one TCR beta chain sequence. TCRdb recomputed calls from the 5' RACE reads with MiXCR, one row per CDR3 protein. The repertoire consists of hundreds of thousands of distinct CDR3 sequences, with more than 15% occurring once and the leading ten covering approximately 21%. This record belongs to a study of T-cell memory formation after mild COVID-19. Germline assignment: CDR1 GTSNPN and CDR2 SVGIG (reference sequence). The CDR3 totals 15 residues. This chain joins TRBV30 and TRBJ1-2; 10 nucleotides agree with TRBD1. This receptor was obtained from a man younger than 30 who had mild COVID-19 (a few samples of this study predate the infection). Cell type and time point are not known. Sequencing was done on a sample of PBMCs or a T cell subset sorted from them (not recorded which). Here the CDR3 DNA reads TGTGCATCCGACCCGGGACAGGGGTACGGCTATGGCTACACCTTC. Residues: CASDPGQGYGYGYTF.